Presented here are 32 T cell receptor beta chains from one specimen sequenced in a study of blood T cell repertoires in COVID-19. The method was immunoSEQ multiplex PCR; TCRdb's version includes in-frame clones alone and lacks a portion of them. The sample records fewer than 250,000 clones, about 82% being singletons. The material sequenced was PBMCs or T cells enriched from blood (not recorded which). These receptors all come from a woman aged 45-60 years with acute COVID-19.

This clone was found once. The J gene is TRBJ1-3, the V gene TRBV18; D is uncertain. Trimming cost V 1 base and J 2 bases, with 9 bases left between them. CDR3 size: 15 residues. Germline V gene sequence: CDR1 KGHSH, CDR2 LQKENI. The CDR3 nucleotides read TGTGCCAGCTCACCACGTGGACTACCTGGAAACACCATATATTTT. This translates into CASSPRGLPGNTIYF. Full variable domain (outside the CDR3, taken from reference TRBV18 and TRBJ1-3): NAGVMQNPRHLVRRRGQEARLRCSPMKGHSHVYWYRQLPEEGLKFMVYLQKENIIDESGMPKERFSAEFPKEGPSILRIQQVVRGDSAAYFCASSPRGLPGNTIYFGEGSWLTVV.

This chain joins TRBV3-1 (or the pseudogene TRBV3-2) and TRBJ1-2, with D hard to call. CDR1 and CDR2 (germline): LGHDT, YNNKEL (reference sequence). CDR3 length: 12 residues. V was clipped by 1 base and J by 13 bases, with 13 bases between them. The CDR3 sequence is CASSQAERVSTF. The CDR3 coding sequence is TGTGCCAGCAGCCAAGCTGAGAGGGTTTCCACCTTC.

The J gene is TRBJ2-1, the V gene TRBV23-1; TRBD2 matches at 7 bases. TRBV23-1 is an ORF; its function is uncertain. This CDR3 has 16 amino acids. The V and J ends lost 3 bases and 2 bases, in that order; junction bases with no gene match: 7. CDR3 sequence (DNA): TGCGCCAGCAGTCAGGGGCGGGGGTTCCCCTACAATGAGCAGTTCTTC. Translation: CASSQGRGFPYNEQFF.

Only one count was recorded for this clone. The V gene is TRBV5-8, the J gene TRBJ1-1; 11 bases agree with TRBD1. This CDR3 contains 14 residues. V was pared by 4 bases and J by 4 bases, with 3 bases of the junction left unmatched. The germline CDR1 and CDR2 sequences are SGHTS and YDEGEE. This chain's CDR3 is CASSPGQGVTEAFF. CDR3 nucleotide sequence: TGTGCCAGCAGCCCGGGACAGGGGGTCACTGAAGCTTTCTTT.

The chain couples TRBV27 to TRBJ2-1, with D tentatively TRBD1 (5 bases). The CDR3 runs 16 residues. The V gene's germline CDR1 is MNHEY and CDR2 SMNVEV (reference sequence). Trimming pared 2 bases from V and 0 bases from J, leaving 11 bases between. CDR3 region: CASSLTRQSSYNEQFF. The CDR3 coding sequence is TGTGCCAGCAGTTTAACTCGACAGAGCTCCTACAATGAGCAGTTCTTC.

This chain uses TRBV13 with TRBJ2-7; maybe TRBD1 (6 bases). Germline assignment: CDR1 PRHDT and CDR2 FYEKMQ (reference sequence). Trimming left V 0 bases short and J 6 bases short, with 9 bases between. The CDR3 is 13 residues long. Here the CDR3 DNA reads TGTGCCAGCAGCTTAGGAGGACAGCTCGAGCAGTACTTC. The encoded protein is CASSLGGQLEQYF.

Note on this clone: Other DNA sequences in this sample translate to the same CDR3. The gene calls are TRBV6-5 and TRBJ1-5; D perhaps matches TRBD1 (5 bases). From germline, CDR1 is MNHEY and CDR2 SVGAGI. With 4 bases removed from V and 0 bases from J, the gap between germline ends came to 13 bases. CDR3 length: 16 residues. The CDR3 nucleotides are TGTGCCAGCAGTTCCCGGGGGGGGTATAGCAATCAGCCCCAGCATTTT. Its protein is CASSSRGGYSNQPQHF.

The chain has TRBV5-1 and TRBJ2-2, with 7 bases matching TRBD1. The CDR3 runs 15 residues. Trimming took 4 bases from V and 10 from J; bases not matched to a gene: 13. Germline loops: CDR1 SGHRS, CDR2 YFSETQ. CDR3 sequence reads: CASSRTGDFEQELFF. The DNA of the CDR3 is TGCGCCAGCAGCAGAACAGGGGATTTTGAGCAGGAGCTGTTTTTT.

V is TRBV5-1 and J is TRBJ1-2, with no clear D. In germline, CDR1 is SGHRS, CDR2 YFSETQ. V was shortened by 7 bases and J by 8 bases, with 15 bases between the two germline ends. This CDR3 has 12 residues. CDR3 amino acids: CASSLDLEGYTF. The CDR3 DNA reads TGCGCCAGCTCCCTTGACTTGGAGGGCTACACCTTC.

The chain combines TRBV7-2 with TRBJ1-1, with TRBD1 matching 12 bases. V shed 7 bases and J 5 bases; nucleotides not matched to a gene: 11. This CDR3 spans 16 amino acids. Germline-derived CDR1 and CDR2 are SGHTA and FQGNSA. CDR3 in DNA: TGTGCCAGCACACCGGGACAGGGGGCTATGGGGACTGAAGCTTTCTTT. Translated, it gives CASTPGQGAMGTEAFF.

The V and J genes are TRBV19 and TRBJ2-3; 11 positions match TRBD1. V was pared by 10 bases and J by 4 bases, with 7 bases of the junction left unmatched. This CDR3 has 14 residues. The germline CDR1 and CDR2 sequences are LNHDA and SQIVND (reference sequence). CDR3 bases: TGTGCCACCTTGCCGGGACAGGGGGCAGATACGCAGTATTTT. It codes for CATLPGQGADTQYF.

V gene TRBV6-5 combines with J gene TRBJ1-1, with 7 bases identical to TRBD1. CDR1 and CDR2 from the germline V gene are MNHEY and SVGAGI. V lost 5 bases and J lost 10; bases outside the gene matches: 16. The CDR3 length is 15 residues. The CDR3 DNA reads as TGTGCCAGCAGTCCCCCCGGACAGGAGGCTCTCAGAGCTTTCTTT. Protein sequence: CASSPPGQEALRAFF.

This clone was counted a few times. The genes are TRBV29-1 and TRBJ2-3, with 8 bases lining up with TRBD1. CDR1 is SQVTM, CDR2 ANQGSEA, per germline. Trimming took 7 bases from V and 0 from J; bases not matched to a gene: 3. This CDR3 spans 13 amino acids. CDR3 sequence: CSADRGSTDTQYF. The CDR3 DNA reads as TGCAGCGCCGACAGGGGAAGCACAGATACGCAGTATTTT.

The chain has TRBV30 and TRBJ1-5; D perhaps matches TRBD1 (5 bases). Per the germline V gene, CDR1 is GTSNPN and CDR2 is SVGIG (reference sequence). V gave up 0 bases and J gave up 3 bases, with 12 bases separating them. The CDR3 is made up of 15 amino acids. The CDR3 is CAWSVSRQNNQPQHF. CDR3 coding DNA: TGTGCCTGGAGTGTATCCCGACAGAACAATCAGCCCCAGCATTTT.

The rearrangement joins TRBV5-6 to TRBJ1-2; D is perhaps TRBD1 (5 bases). The CDR3 is made up of 12 amino acids. Trimming removed 0 bases at V and 8 bases at J, with 8 bases between. Germline CDR1 and CDR2: SGHDT and YYEEEE. CDR3: CASSLVGQGYTF. The CDR3 DNA is TGTGCCAGCAGCTTGGTGGGGCAGGGCTACACCTTC.

CDR3 sequence (DNA): TGTGCCAGCACGGGACTTAGGGACGAGCAGTACTTC. Translation: CASTGLRDEQYF. The genes are TRBV2 and TRBJ2-7; the D gene is possibly TRBD2 (6 bases). Germline CDR1 and CDR2: SNHLY and FYNNEI. The CDR3 runs to 12 residues. V shed 7 bases and J shed 5 bases, with 12 bases lying between them.

A note on this clone: Other DNA sequences in this specimen translate into the identical CDR3. The rearrangement uses TRBV5-1 and TRBJ2-1; 8 positions match TRBD2. Per the germline V gene, CDR1 is SGHRS and CDR2 is YFSETQ. The CDR3 is made up of 15 amino acids. The V segment lost 1 base and the J segment 2 bases; nucleotides outside the gene matches: 2. CDR3 coding DNA: TGCGCCAGCAGCTTGACTAGCGGCGCCTACAATGAGCAGTTCTTC. It encodes CASSLTSGAYNEQFF.

This sequence joins TRBV27 and TRBJ2-7; D might be TRBD1 (7 bases). CDR1 MNHEY and CDR2 SMNVEV come from the germline V gene (reference sequence). With 6 bases removed from V and 3 bases from J, the gap between germline ends came to 15 bases. CDR3 length equals 14 residues. This CDR3 reads CASRGGQYVYEQYF. In nucleotides, the CDR3 is TGTGCCAGCAGGGGGGGACAGTACGTCTACGAGCAGTACTTC.

The chain joins TRBV5-4 to TRBJ1-2, with TRBD1 matching 7 bases. The ends lost 4 bases at V and 8 bases at J; junction bases unmatched: 8. The CDR3 is 13 residues long. Germline-derived CDR1 and CDR2 are SGHNT and YYREEE (reference sequence). The CDR3 DNA sequence: TGTGCCAGCAGCCGTACAGGGGATAAGGGCTACACCTTC. Protein product: CASSRTGDKGYTF.

The chain combines TRBV6-2 or TRBV6-3 with TRBJ1-1, with a weak D call TRBD1 (6 bases). Trimming pared 2 bases from V and 6 bases from J, leaving 16 bases between. This CDR3 comprises 15 residues. Germline V gene lookup returns CDR1 MNHEY and CDR2 SVGEGT. CDR3 nucleotide sequence: TGTGCCAGCAGTTACGACTTAGGGGGGGATCCTGAAGCTTTCTTT. Its translation: CASSYDLGGDPEAFF.

J is TRBJ1-2 and V is TRBV5-1; D is perhaps TRBD1 (6 bases). The CDR3 totals 15 residues. The germline V gene has CDR1 SGHRS and CDR2 YFSETQ. V gave up 4 bases and J gave up 0 bases, with 13 bases separating them. The CDR3 protein is CASSQTQGPNYGYTF. CDR3 in DNA: TGCGCCAGCAGCCAGACGCAGGGGCCTAACTATGGCTACACCTTC.

This clone showed up just a few times. This chain joins TRBV4-3 and TRBJ1-5, with TRBD1 matching 10 bases. The CDR3 is 15 amino acids. The J segment lost 7 bases and the V segment lost 4 bases, leaving 7 bases of the junction unmatched. Germline CDR1 LGHNA, CDR2 YSLEER. The CDR3, as DNA: TGCGCCAGCAGCCTGGACAGGGGGTCGGGGCAGCCCCAGCATTTT. Amino acid sequence: CASSLDRGSGQPQHF.

The chain is built from TRBV9 and TRBJ2-2; 7 positions match TRBD1. This CDR3 is built from 18 residues. CDR1 and CDR2 from the germline V gene are SGDLS and YYNGEE. V gave up 0 bases and J gave up 2 bases; unmatched junction bases: 10. The CDR3 region has the DNA TGTGCCAGCAGCGTAGTACAGGGGATTGACGGAAACACCGGGGAGCTGTTTTTT. This sequence encodes CASSVVQGIDGNTGELFF.

J is TRBJ1-1 and V is TRBV4-1, with TRBD1 matching over 7 bases. CDR3 length: 14 amino acids. Germline trimming cut 4 bases from V and 5 bases from J; bases unmatched to any gene: 7. CDR1 and CDR2 from the germline V gene are MGHRA and YSYEKL. CDR3 region: CASSPDRAMTEAFF. DNA of the CDR3: TGCGCCAGCAGCCCCGACAGGGCCATGACTGAAGCTTTCTTT.

The chain combines TRBV6-5 with TRBJ2-7; TRBD1 aligns across 7 bases. The V and J ends lost 4 bases and 4 bases, in that order; junction bases with no gene match: 10. Germline-derived CDR1 and CDR2 are MNHEY and SVGAGI. The CDR3 is 15 residues long. CDR3 residues: CASSFDRAGAYEQYF. DNA for the CDR3: TGTGCCAGCAGTTTCGACAGGGCAGGCGCGTACGAGCAGTACTTC.

This rearrangement joins TRBV18 to TRBJ1-5, with D possibly being TRBD1 (5 bases). The V end was cut by 2 bases, the J end by 1 base, with 12 bases between. This CDR3 is built from 16 residues. Germline CDR1 is KGHSH and CDR2 is LQKENI. The chain's CDR3 is CASSPGGRGSNQPQHF. The DNA of the CDR3 is TGTGCCAGCTCACCAGGGGGGAGGGGAAGCAATCAGCCCCAGCATTTT.

In this sample, this clone turned up a few times. The gene calls are TRBV19 and TRBJ1-1; D unclear. Trimming pared 8 bases from V and 0 bases from J, leaving 7 bases between. Germline V gene data show CDR1 as LNHDA and CDR2 as SQIVND (reference sequence). This CDR3 region has 12 residues. This chain's CDR3 is CASLDLNTEAFF. In DNA, the CDR3 is TGTGCCAGTTTGGACTTGAACACTGAAGCTTTCTTT.

The V call is TRBV27, the J call TRBJ1-1, with TRBD1 as a possible D gene (5 bases). V was trimmed by 2 bases and J by 2 bases, leaving 9 bases between them. From germline, CDR1 is MNHEY and CDR2 SMNVEV (reference sequence). This CDR3 comprises 14 residues. The CDR3 coding sequence is TGTGCCAGCAGTTTACAGGGTGAAAACACTGAAGCTTTCTTT. It codes for CASSLQGENTEAFF.

The chain joins TRBV19 to TRBJ1-1; 12 bases are a match to TRBD1. The junction had 7 bases not matched to a gene; V was cut back by 5 bases and J by 0 bases. The CDR3 consists of 17 residues. Germline V gives CDR1 LNHDA, CDR2 SQIVND (reference sequence). The chain's CDR3 is CASSDGTGGRMNTEAFF. The CDR3 DNA follows: TGTGCCAGTAGTGACGGGACAGGGGGCCGAATGAACACTGAAGCTTTCTTT. The whole variable domain, filled in from reference TRBV19 and TRBJ1-1, reads DGGITQSPKYLFRKEGQNVTLSCEQNLNHDAMYWYRQDPGQGLRLIYYSQIVNDFQKGDIAEGYSVSREKKESFPLTVTSAQKNPTAFYLCASSDGTGGRMNTEAFFGQGTRLTVV.

This clone showed up just a few times. The gene calls are TRBV5-1 and TRBJ1-3; D not certain. This CDR3 spans 12 amino acids. Germline lookup yields CDR1 SGHRS and CDR2 YFSETQ. The germline V and J ends were trimmed by 5 bases and 4 bases, with 7 bases remaining between them. The CDR3 loop reads CASSPGGNTIYF. DNA for the CDR3: TGCGCCAGCAGTCCGGGAGGAAACACCATATATTTT.

The chain employs TRBV10-1 and TRBJ2-5, with 8 bases fitting TRBD1. The trim removed 5 bases at V and 2 bases at J, leaving 4 bases unmatched. Per the germline V gene, CDR1 is WNHNN and CDR2 is SYGVQD (reference sequence). The CDR3 sequence is 14 residues long. CDR3 in amino acids: CASSRGQEQETQYF. The CDR3 DNA follows: TGCGCCAGCAGTAGGGGACAGGAGCAAGAGACCCAGTACTTC.

This clone was seen once. The chain recombines TRBV5-1 with TRBJ1-3; D is undetermined. V lost 2 bases and J lost 1, with 7 bases in between. Germline-derived CDR1 and CDR2 are SGHRS and YFSETQ. The CDR3 covers 14 residues. CDR3 protein: CASSLSGSGNTIYF. Here the CDR3 DNA reads TGCGCCAGCAGCTTATCCGGGTCTGGAAACACCATATATTTT.